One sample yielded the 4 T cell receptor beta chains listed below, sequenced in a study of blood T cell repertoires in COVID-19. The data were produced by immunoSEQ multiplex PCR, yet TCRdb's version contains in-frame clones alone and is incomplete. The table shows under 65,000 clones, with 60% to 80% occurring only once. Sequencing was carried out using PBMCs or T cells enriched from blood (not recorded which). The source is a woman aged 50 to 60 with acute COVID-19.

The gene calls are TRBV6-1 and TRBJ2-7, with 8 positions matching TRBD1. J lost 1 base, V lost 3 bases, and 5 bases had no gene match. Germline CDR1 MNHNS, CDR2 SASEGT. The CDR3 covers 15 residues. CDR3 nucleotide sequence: TGTGCCAGCAGTGATCGACAGGGGAGGTCCTACGAGCAGTACTTC. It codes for CASSDRQGRSYEQYF.

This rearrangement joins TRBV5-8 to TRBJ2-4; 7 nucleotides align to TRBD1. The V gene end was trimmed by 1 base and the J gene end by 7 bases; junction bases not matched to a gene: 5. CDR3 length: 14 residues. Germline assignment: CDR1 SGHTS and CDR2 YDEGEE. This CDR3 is CASSLRGLGNIQYF. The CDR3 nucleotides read TGTGCCAGCAGCTTGAGGGGGCTTGGGAACATTCAGTACTTC.

DNA for the CDR3: TGTGCCAGCAGCGTAGGGGGTGGGGCGGACTACTACGAGCAGTACTTC. Translation: CASSVGGGADYYEQYF. This sequence joins TRBV9 and TRBJ2-7, with a possible D match to TRBD2 (6 bases). V was shortened by 0 bases and J by 3 bases, with 16 bases between the two germline ends. The length of the CDR3 is 16 residues. CDR1 SGDLS and CDR2 YYNGEE come from the germline V gene.

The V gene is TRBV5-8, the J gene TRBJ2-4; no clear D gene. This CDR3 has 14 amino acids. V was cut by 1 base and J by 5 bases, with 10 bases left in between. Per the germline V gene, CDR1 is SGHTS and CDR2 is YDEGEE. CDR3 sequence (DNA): TGTGCCAGCAGCTTGCGACACGAAGAAAACATTCAGTACTTC. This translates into CASSLRHEENIQYF.